Shown below are 25 T cell receptor beta chains from a single sample sequenced in a study of T cells in Graves' hyperthyroidism and ophthalmopathy. RNA transcripts served as the template for amplifying TCR beta CDR3 regions. The primer set for the first-round RT-PCR of the TCR CDR3 was HTBI. TCRdb re-called the multiplex PCR reads with MiXCR, one entry per CDR3 protein. The sample contains approximately 300,000 distinct CDR3 sequences, over 15% of which appear only once. The material sequenced was blood. These receptors came from a woman aged 60-75 years with Graves' ophthalmopathy.

The V and J genes are TRBV19 and TRBJ1-2, with a possible D match to TRBD1 (6 bases). The ends were cut back, 3 bases at V and 3 bases at J, with 14 bases in the middle. CDR1 is LNHDA, CDR2 SQIVND, per germline (reference sequence). The CDR3 contains 15 residues. Here the CDR3 reads CASSIVQGPYYGYTF. CDR3 nucleotide sequence: TGTGCCAGTAGTATCGTGCAGGGGCCTTACTATGGCTACACCTTC.

This clonotype came up many times. V is TRBV12-3 or TRBV12-4 and J is TRBJ2-7; no definite D call. This CDR3 region has 13 residues. V lost 3 bases and J 3 bases, leaving 9 bases between the germline ends. In DNA, the CDR3 is TGTGCCAGCAGTTTCGGCAGGAGCTACGAGCAGTACTTC. Translating it yields CASSFGRSYEQYF.

This chain joins TRBV20-1 and TRBJ2-5, with D possibly matching TRBD1 (5 bases). V dropped 1 base and J dropped 5 bases, with 14 bases sitting between them. Germline V lookup: CDR1 DFQATT, CDR2 SNEGSKA (reference sequence). This CDR3 has 14 amino acids. In DNA form, the CDR3 reads TGCAGTGCTAGAGTATGGCAGGGTGGGGAGACCCAGTACTTC. Residues: CSARVWQGGETQYF.

This clonotype was seen only a few times. V and J are TRBV4-2 and TRBJ1-2, with no clear D. V was pared by 5 bases and J by 6 bases, with 7 bases between. CDR1 is LGHNA and CDR2 is YNFKEQ in the germline V gene. The CDR3 covers 11 residues. The CDR3 nucleotides are TGTGCCAGCAGCTTTCAGAATGGCTACACCTTC. It yields the protein CASSFQNGYTF.

This clonotype was picked up many times. The chain carries TRBV6-1 and TRBJ1-1, with 8 nucleotides matching TRBD1. CDR1 is MNHNS, CDR2 SASEGT, per germline. The CDR3 is 17 amino acids. The ends lost 5 bases at V and 0 bases at J; junction bases unmatched: 11. CDR3 nucleotides: TGTGCCAGCAGTAGAACCATGACAGGGGTAATGAACACTGAAGCTTTCTTT. This sequence encodes CASSRTMTGVMNTEAFF.

This clonotype was observed at least ten times. The chain combines TRBV11-2 with TRBJ2-7; TRBD2 is a possible D gene (5 bases). V was trimmed by 5 bases and J by 3 bases, leaving 17 bases between them. CDR3 size: 15 residues. Germline loops: CDR1 SGHAT, CDR2 FQNNGV. In nucleotides, the CDR3 is TGTGCCAGCAGCGTACCTAGGCGGGTACTCTACGAGCAGTACTTC. It is translated as CASSVPRRVLYEQYF.

Notes on this clonotype: Just one base apart from a much larger clone, this may be a read error. The chain recombines TRBV3-1 with TRBJ1-4; D perhaps matches TRBD1 (5 bases). Germline V gives CDR1 LGHDT, CDR2 YNNKEL (reference sequence). There are 15 residues in the CDR3. V lost 1 base and J lost 7, with 13 bases in between. The CDR3 protein is CASSQVQGRGEKLFF. The CDR3 DNA reads TGTGCCAGCAGCCAAGTGCAGGGAAGGGGTGAAAAACTGTTTTTT.

This clonotype showed up just once. One end of the junction does not line up with germline, which may come from a read error. This chain's CDR3 is CASSQVNQPGGSGANVLTF. The CDR3 DNA follows: TGTGCCAGCAGCCAAGTTAACCAGCCGGGGGGCTCTGGAGCCAACGTCCTGACTTTC. The gene calls are TRBV4-2 and TRBJ2-6; possibly TRBD2 for D (7 bases). Germline CDR1 reads LGHNA; CDR2 reads YNFKEQ. CDR3 length: 19 residues.

This clonotype was recorded at least ten times. V and J are TRBV2 and TRBJ1-6, with 7 bases matching TRBD1. With 6 bases clipped from V and 9 bases from J, the junction kept 11 bases outside the gene matches. CDR3 length: 15 amino acids. Germline CDR1 and CDR2: SNHLY and FYNNEI. The CDR3 nucleotides read TGTGCCAGCAGCCGTACCGGACAGGAGATTTCACCCCTCCACTTT. This codes for CASSRTGQEISPLHF.

This clonotype was observed at least ten times. The chain couples TRBV11-2 to TRBJ2-7; 8 bases are a match to TRBD2. The V gene end was trimmed by 2 bases and the J gene end by 5 bases; junction bases not matched to a gene: 11. CDR3 length: 16 amino acids. The germline V gene encodes CDR1 SGHAT and CDR2 FQNNGV. The CDR3 bases are TGTGCCAGCAGCTTATTAGGGGCCGGGACTAGTGACGAGCAGTACTTC. This sequence encodes CASSLLGAGTSDEQYF.

This clonotype was found a few times. The chain is built from TRBV5-6 and TRBJ1-6; D is unresolved. This CDR3 contains 15 residues. The germline gives CDR1 SGHDT, CDR2 YYEEEE. Trimming removed 4 bases at V and 7 bases at J, with 15 bases between. The CDR3 loop is CASSARSTGNSPLHF. In nucleotides, the CDR3 is TGTGCCAGCAGCGCCCGATCTACCGGCAATTCACCCCTCCACTTT.

This clonotype was detected only a few times. This rearrangement joins TRBV29-1 to TRBJ2-6, with D unresolved. Germline values: CDR1 SQVTM, CDR2 ANQGSEA. Trimming stripped 5 bases from V and 6 bases from J, with 11 bases between. This CDR3 comprises 13 residues. The CDR3 DNA follows: TGCAGCGTTTACAGCCCTTTGGCCAACGTCCTGACTTTC. Translation gives CSVYSPLANVLTF.

Remarks on this clonotype: This clone may be a read error of a much larger clone one base away. This rearrangement joins TRBV11-2 to TRBJ1-6, with D hard to call. This CDR3 is built from 13 residues. V lost 7 bases and J lost 0, with 4 bases in between. The germline V gene encodes CDR1 SGHAT and CDR2 FQNNGV. The CDR3 sequence is CASKSSYNSPLHF. CDR3 bases: TGTGCCAGCAAGAGCTCCTATAATTCACCCCTCCACTTT.

This chain connects TRBV7-8 to TRBJ1-6, with D unresolved. V lost 2 bases and J lost 7, with 15 bases in between. Looked up from germline, CDR1 is SGHVS and CDR2 is FQNEAQ. CDR3 length: 16 amino acids. CDR3 in DNA: TGTGCCAGCAGCTTAACGGCGGCAGGATCCAATTCACCCCTCCACTTT. This gives the protein CASSLTAAGSNSPLHF.

This clonotype was seen at least ten times. V usage is TRBV6-1 and J usage is TRBJ2-3, with 10 bases that match TRBD2. Germline lookup yields CDR1 MNHNS and CDR2 SASEGT. The CDR3 totals 18 residues. The V segment lost 2 bases and the J segment 1 base; nucleotides outside the gene matches: 9. CDR3 DNA sequence: TGTGCCAGCAGTGAAAGGCTAGCGGGGGTGATACGCACAGATACGCAGTATTTT. Its protein is CASSERLAGVIRTDTQYF.

This clonotype was seen many times. CDR3 DNA sequence: TGTGCCAGCAGTTTAACAGGGGACGCTGGCTACACCTTC. It codes for CASSLTGDAGYTF. The rearrangement joins TRBV12-3 or TRBV12-4 to TRBJ1-2; 7 bases align to TRBD1. The CDR3 is 13 residues long. V gave up 2 bases and J gave up 7 bases; unmatched junction bases: 4.

Regarding this clonotype: This clone may be a read error of a much larger clone one base away. The chain carries TRBV7-2 and TRBJ1-5; no clear D gene. There are 14 residues in the CDR3. From germline, CDR1 is SGHTA and CDR2 FQGNSA. The DNA for the CDR3 is TGTGGCAGCAGCTTAGATTCGGGGATTCAGCCCCAGCATTTT. It yields the protein CGSSLDSGIQPQHF.

This clonotype was detected only a few times. The chain has TRBV6-2 or TRBV6-3 and TRBJ2-1; maybe TRBD2 (5 bases). V was clipped by 6 bases and J by 7 bases, with 19 bases between them. Germline values: CDR1 MNHEY, CDR2 SVGEGT. The CDR3 sequence is 15 residues long. CDR3 DNA: TGTGCCAGCAGACCAACTAGTGGGCGTTTTAATGAGCAGTTCTTC. Encoded protein: CASRPTSGRFNEQFF.

This clonotype was counted between two and nine times. V usage is TRBV27 and J usage is TRBJ2-2; no definite D call. Germline V gene lookup returns CDR1 MNHEY and CDR2 SMNVEV (reference sequence). V lost 5 bases and J 6 bases, leaving 16 bases between the germline ends. CDR3 length: 15 amino acids. CDR3 sequence (DNA): TGTGCCAGCAGTCTCATAAACCGAAGGGCCGGGGAGCTGTTTTTT. Protein sequence: CASSLINRRAGELFF.

This clonotype showed up many times. The chain combines TRBV2 with TRBJ2-1; 7 nucleotides match TRBD2. Germline values: CDR1 SNHLY, CDR2 FYNNEI. V trimming: 5 bases; J trimming: 5 bases; junction bases outside the gene matches: 9. The CDR3 totals 15 residues. CDR3 protein: CASSTTSRPNNEQFF. CDR3 DNA sequence: TGTGCCAGCAGTACGACTAGCCGGCCGAACAATGAGCAGTTCTTC.

This clonotype was seen ten or more times. V is TRBV7-9 and J is TRBJ2-1; TRBD2 agrees at 8 bases. Trimming removed 5 bases from V and 4 bases from J; junction bases left unmatched: 10. CDR1 is SEHNR and CDR2 is FQNEAQ in the germline V gene (reference sequence). This CDR3 is 16 amino acids long. The CDR3 sequence: CASSPPAGVRYNEQFF. CDR3 nucleotides: TGTGCCAGCAGCCCACCAGCGGGAGTAAGGTACAATGAGCAGTTCTTC.

This clonotype occurred many times. This chain joins TRBV20-1 and TRBJ1-1; 8 bases align to TRBD1. Germline assignment: CDR1 DFQATT and CDR2 SNEGSKA (reference sequence). The CDR3 runs to 16 residues. Trimming took 3 bases from V and 4 from J; bases not matched to a gene: 13. The CDR3 is CSASRRGQVRITEAFF. The CDR3 DNA is TGCAGTGCTAGTAGGAGGGGACAGGTCCGAATCACTGAAGCTTTCTTT.

This clonotype was counted ten times or more. The V and J genes are TRBV19 and TRBJ1-1, with D uncertain. Trimming took off 9 bases at V and 2 bases at J, with 13 bases between the two ends. Germline V gives CDR1 LNHDA, CDR2 SQIVND (reference sequence). This CDR3 is 13 amino acids long. The CDR3 DNA reads TGTGCCAGCAGCGACCGGGTCAACACTGAAGCTTTCTTT. Translating gives CASSDRVNTEAFF. Using reference TRBV19 and TRBJ1-1 for the parts outside the CDR3, the full variable domain is DGGITQSPKYLFRKEGQNVTLSCEQNLNHDAMYWYRQDPGQGLRLIYYSQIVNDFQKGDIAEGYSVSREKKESFPLTVTSAQKNPTAFYLCASSDRVNTEAFFGQGTRLTVV.

This clonotype showed up many times. The chain carries TRBV3-1 and TRBJ1-5; no reliable D call. This CDR3 has 14 amino acids. V dropped 4 bases and J dropped 7 bases, with 14 bases sitting between them. Germline CDR1 LGHDT, CDR2 YNNKEL (reference sequence). This CDR3 reads CASSRLISDQPQHF. The CDR3 DNA is TGTGCCAGCAGCCGTTTAATTTCAGACCAGCCCCAGCATTTT.

This rearrangement joins TRBV12-3 or TRBV12-4 to TRBJ1-2, with D possibly matching TRBD1 (5 bases). The V end was cut by 5 bases, the J end by 7 bases, with 29 bases between. This CDR3 comprises 18 residues. The CDR3: CASSPQIPVRGRFGGYTF. DNA for the CDR3: TGTGCCAGCAGTCCACAGATCCCGGTGCGGGGGAGGTTCGGTGGCTACACCTTC.